This T cell receptor beta chain comes out of a study of T cells after posttransplantation cyclophosphamide. Turning to this clone: Antigen specificity is unknown.

Assay: immunoSEQ multiplex PCR; the TCRdb copy retains only in-frame clones and omits some. Of 30,000 or so clones in the sample, more than 80% were seen once. This CDR3 region has 19 residues. Study-level points and caveats: Donor-recipient repertoire similarity was low at 1-2 months, rising over year one. Recipient CMV seropositivity and CMV reactivation strongly tracked TRB clonality. Blood and skin or GI T cell repertoires showed limited TRB overlap.

The rearrangement links TRBV21-1 to TRBJ1-6; the listed D gene, TRBD1, was not tested against the DNA. TRBV21-1 is annotated as a pseudogene. This sequence was found in a man aged 50-59 years. The sample was PBMCs. The CDR3 reads CARDRYRVRLSSYNSPLHF. In DNA form, the CDR3 reads TGTGCCAGAGACAGGTACAGGGTGAGGCTGAGCTCCTATAATTCACCCCTCCACTTT.